The rows below give T cell receptor beta chains drawn from one sample of a study of patients and donors after allogeneic stem cell transplantation. TCRdb processed the RT-PCR reads anew with MiXCR; each CDR3 protein has one entry. The sample consists of over 150,000 distinct CDR3 sequences, 41% of them appearing once. The specimen was blood, either unsorted or a sorted T cell fraction (not recorded which). These TCRs come from a human donor who was either an allogeneic HSCT recipient or a stem cell or donor lymphocyte infusion donor (not recorded which). It is not recorded whose cells these are; they may come from a transplant donor. The CDR3 runs from the conserved cysteine through the conserved F or W. Fields, in order: clone size, V gene, J gene, D gene, CDR3 DNA, CDR3 protein. D genes are given only for firm matches. Clone size is not always given. Where it is, it says once, few, many or a class for expanded clones.

few	TRBV7-3	TRBJ1-1	-	TGTGCCAGCAGCTTAATGGGCGGGGGTGAAGCTTTCTTT	CASSLMGGGEAFF
-	TRBV5-6	TRBJ2-5	TRBD2	TGTGCCAGCAGCTCCGGGACTAAACCCCAAGAGACCCAGTACTTC	CASSSGTKPQETQYF
few	TRBV7-6	TRBJ2-2	-	TGTGCCAGCAGCCAGCCGCTCGGGGAGCTGTTTTTT	CASSQPLGELFF
-	TRBV5-1	TRBJ2-3	-	TGCGCCAGCAGCCTTGAGATAGCGACCACAGATACGCAGTATTTT	CASSLEIATTDTQYF
-	TRBV5-1	TRBJ1-2	TRBD1	TGCGCCAGCAGCGGCTCGGGACAGGTGGTCTATGGCTACACCTTC	CASSGSGQVVYGYTF
-	TRBV7-2	TRBJ1-6	TRBD1	TGTGCCAGCAGCGCACAGGGGGCGAGTTCACCCCTCCACTTT	CASSAQGASSPLHF
-	TRBV6-6	TRBJ1-5	-	TGTGCCAGCAGCCCGGCCGGCCCTCTAAATCAGCCCCAGCATTTT	CASSPAGPLNQPQHF
-	TRBV12-3/TRBV12-4	TRBJ1-6	-	TGTGCCAGCAGCTCAGGGGTTAGAGGTTCACCCCTCCACTTT	CASSSGVRGSPLHF
few	TRBV10-3	TRBJ1-1	-	TGTGCCATCAGTGGCTCCGGGACACATGAAGCTTTCTTT	CAISGSGTHEAFF
few	TRBV5-5	TRBJ1-1	TRBD1	TGTGCCAGCAGCGTTCCTAGGGGGCCGGAAGCTTTCTTT	CASSVPRGPEAFF
few	TRBV7-9	TRBJ1-5	TRBD1	TGTGCCAGCAGCTTAGACCGGGGGACAGGGTTAGGACAGCCCCAGCATTTT	CASSLDRGTGLGQPQHF
few	TRBV20-1	TRBJ1-5	-	TGCAGTGCTAGAGATGACCTTCCGGGGAATCAGCCCCAGCATTTT	CSARDDLPGNQPQHF